One sample yielded the 12 T cell receptor beta chains listed below, sequenced in a study of a mutant IDH1 vaccine in newly diagnosed glioma. Their target antigens are unknown. Clones were sequenced by immunoSEQ multiplex PCR, and TCRdb holds only the in-frame ones, with some missing. The sample includes 52,000 or so clones, around 82% of them seen just once. Sample time point: week 5, during vaccination. Topical imiquimod was applied with each vaccine dose, which held 300 ug of mutant IDH1 20-mer peptide. Sequencing used PBMCs, obtained from a glioma patient whose treatment included an IDH1 peptide vaccine. These receptors came from a woman between 18 and 29 years old with glioma. Some clones in this sample may be carry-over from other donors' samples.

This clone was picked up a small number of times. The CDR3 spells CAITGENYGYTF. CDR3 sequence (DNA): TGTGCCATCACGGGTGAGAACTATGGCTACACCTTC. The V call is TRBV10-3, the J call TRBJ1-2; D gene unclear. This CDR3 is built from 12 residues. Trimming took 7 bases from V and 2 from J, leaving 8 bases between them. The germline V gene encodes CDR1 ENHRY and CDR2 SYGVKD.

The chain employs TRBV7-9 and TRBJ2-7, with TRBD2 identical over 8 bases. Germline loops: CDR1 SEHNR, CDR2 FQNEAQ (reference sequence). The trim removed 5 bases at V and 2 bases at J, leaving 5 bases unmatched. This CDR3 region has 14 residues. The CDR3 coding sequence is TGTGCCAGCAGCGCCTTAGCGGGGCCCTACGAGCAGTACTTC. Translated: CASSALAGPYEQYF.

This chain joins TRBV4-2 and TRBJ1-3; 8 bases are a match to TRBD1. V trimming: 0 bases; J trimming: 2 bases; junction bases outside the gene matches: 6. This CDR3 comprises 17 residues. The germline V gene has CDR1 LGHNA and CDR2 YNFKEQ. CDR3 sequence reads: CASSQDPLTGAGNTIYF. The CDR3 DNA is TGTGCCAGCAGCCAAGATCCCCTGACAGGGGCTGGAAACACCATATATTTT.

The chain combines TRBV5-6 with TRBJ2-1, with 9 bases matching TRBD1. The CDR3 consists of 16 residues. Per germline, CDR1 SGHDT and CDR2 YYEEEE. V was clipped by 4 bases and J by 6 bases; unmatched bases: 11. The CDR3 protein is CASSLGRDRVRNEQFF. CDR3 in DNA: TGTGCCAGCAGCCTAGGCCGGGACAGGGTGCGCAATGAGCAGTTCTTC.

The chain couples TRBV30 to TRBJ1-4, with TRBD1 identical over 9 bases. Germline V gene sequence: CDR1 GTSNPN, CDR2 SVGIG (reference sequence). This CDR3 contains 14 residues. Trimming at V came to 1 base and at J to 8 bases, leaving 5 bases not matched to a gene. The CDR3 nucleotides are TGTGCCTGGAGTGACGGGACAGGGAACGAAAAACTGTTTTTT. It codes for CAWSDGTGNEKLFF.

The chain has TRBV19 and TRBJ2-7; TRBD2 might be the D (5 bases). The germline gives CDR1 LNHDA, CDR2 SQIVND (reference sequence). The V end lost 3 bases, the J end lost 4 bases, and 13 bases lay between the germline ends. This CDR3 contains 14 residues. The CDR3 reads CASSIQIGEYEQYF. The CDR3 DNA sequence: TGTGCCAGTAGTATCCAGATTGGGGAGTACGAGCAGTACTTC. Filled out from reference TRBV19 and TRBJ2-7, the complete variable domain reads DGGITQSPKYLFRKEGQNVTLSCEQNLNHDAMYWYRQDPGQGLRLIYYSQIVNDFQKGDIAEGYSVSREKKESFPLTVTSAQKNPTAFYLCASSIQIGEYEQYFGPGTRLTVT.

The rearrangement links TRBV10-3 to TRBJ1-2; 8 bases are a match to TRBD1. The CDR3 spans 15 residues. Germline CDR1 is ENHRY and CDR2 is SYGVKD. V gave up 3 bases and J gave up 5 bases; unmatched junction bases: 8. The CDR3 is CAISDSDRDRYGYTF. CDR3 sequence (DNA): TGTGCCATCAGTGATTCGGACAGGGACCGTTATGGCTACACCTTC.

The V and J genes are TRBV2 and TRBJ1-2, with a weak D call TRBD1 (5 bases). CDR1 and CDR2 from the germline V gene are SNHLY and FYNNEI. The CDR3 runs to 14 residues. V dropped 7 bases and J dropped 5 bases, with 17 bases sitting between them. The chain's CDR3 is CASNLGPSRYGYTF. Here the CDR3 DNA reads TGTGCCAGCAACCTGGGGCCTTCTAGGTATGGCTACACCTTC.

V is TRBV7-2 and J is TRBJ1-2; the D is unclear. The CDR3 runs to 14 residues. In germline, CDR1 is SGHTA, CDR2 FQGNSA. V was pared by 5 bases and J by 2 bases, with 12 bases between. CDR3 region: CASSVRTSNYGYTF. The CDR3 bases are TGTGCCAGCAGCGTGCGGACCTCGAACTATGGCTACACCTTC.

J is TRBJ2-5 and V is TRBV6-1; no definite D call. Trimming cost V 6 bases and J 2 bases, with 13 bases left between them. Germline V gene lookup returns CDR1 MNHNS and CDR2 SASEGT. This CDR3 contains 14 residues. CDR3 residues: CASRLGYVQETQYF. The CDR3 DNA is TGTGCCAGCAGGTTAGGGTATGTTCAAGAGACCCAGTACTTC.

The V call is TRBV2, the J call TRBJ2-7; 11 bases align to TRBD2. The trim removed 9 bases at V and 3 bases at J, leaving 4 bases unmatched. Germline V lookup: CDR1 SNHLY, CDR2 FYNNEI. The CDR3 length is 13 residues. CDR3 in DNA: TGTGCCAGTCGTAGCGGGGGGGTCTACGAGCAGTACTTC. Translation gives CASRSGGVYEQYF. The variable domain in full, with the rest retrieved from reference TRBV2 and TRBJ2-7, is EPEVTQTPSHQVTQMGQEVILRCVPISNHLYFYWYRQILGQKVEFLVSFYNNEISEKSEIFDDQFSVERPDGSNFTLKIRSTKLEDSAMYFCASRSGGVYEQYFGPGTRLTVT.

This clone was observed a handful of times. The CDR3 DNA is TGTGCCAGCAGGACGACAAAGGGGGCCTACGAGCAGTACTTC. It encodes CASRTTKGAYEQYF. The V call is TRBV6-1, the J call TRBJ2-7; possible D gene TRBD1, 6 bases. The CDR3 is 14 residues long. Germline V CDR1 and CDR2: MNHNS, SASEGT. Trimming left V 6 bases short and J 2 bases short, with 14 bases between.